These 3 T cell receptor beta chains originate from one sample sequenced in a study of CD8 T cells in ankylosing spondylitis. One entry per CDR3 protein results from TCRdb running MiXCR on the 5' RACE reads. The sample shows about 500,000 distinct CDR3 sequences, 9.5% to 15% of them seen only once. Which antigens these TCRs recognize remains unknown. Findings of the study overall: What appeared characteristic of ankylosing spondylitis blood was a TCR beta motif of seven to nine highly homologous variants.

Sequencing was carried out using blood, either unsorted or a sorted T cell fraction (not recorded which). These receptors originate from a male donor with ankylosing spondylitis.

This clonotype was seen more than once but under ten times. CDR3 in amino acids: CASSPRLAGEGDTQYF. The CDR3, as DNA: TGTGCCAGCAGCCCTCGACTAGCGGGGGAAGGAGATACGCAGTATTTT. The chain links TRBV7-2 to TRBJ2-3; 12 bases map to TRBD2. Trimming cost V 5 bases and J 5 bases; bases outside gene matches: 8. Germline CDR1 and CDR2: SGHTA and FQGNSA. The CDR3 covers 16 residues.

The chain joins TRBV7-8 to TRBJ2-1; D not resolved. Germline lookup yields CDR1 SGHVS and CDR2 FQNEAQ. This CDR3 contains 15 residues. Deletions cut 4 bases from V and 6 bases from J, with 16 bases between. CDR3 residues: CASSSYFPQGNEQFF. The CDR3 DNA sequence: TGTGCCAGCAGCTCCTATTTCCCCCAAGGCAATGAGCAGTTCTTC.

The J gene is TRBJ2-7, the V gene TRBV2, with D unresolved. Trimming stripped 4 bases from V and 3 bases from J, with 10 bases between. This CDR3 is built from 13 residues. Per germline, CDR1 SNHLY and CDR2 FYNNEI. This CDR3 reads CASSVQRFYEQYV. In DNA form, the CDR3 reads TGTGCCAGCAGTGTCCAACGGTTCTACGAGCAGTACGTC.